The 6 T cell receptor beta chains below all came from one sample that was sequenced in a study of blood T cell repertoires in COVID-19. Libraries were prepared by immunoSEQ multiplex PCR; TCRdb keeps only in-frame clonotypes and omits some of them. The sample includes some 240,000 clones, roughly 82% of them seen just once. Sequenced: peripheral blood. These receptors were collected from a woman between 40 and 50 years old who had recovered from COVID-19.

This clone showed up just once. The chain combines TRBV5-1 with TRBJ2-5, with 7 bases lining up with TRBD2. The V gene's germline CDR1 is SGHRS and CDR2 YFSETQ. The CDR3 spans 14 residues. The trim removed 4 bases at V and 4 bases at J, leaving 7 bases unmatched. The CDR3 DNA follows: TGCGCCAGCAGCGTCCTCGGACTAGGAGAGACCCAGTACTTC. Its protein is CASSVLGLGETQYF.

The chain employs TRBV7-6 and TRBJ2-2; TRBD2 agrees at 8 bases. The V and J ends lost 1 base and 2 bases, in that order; junction bases with no gene match: 6. The CDR3 totals 17 residues. Germline V CDR1 and CDR2: SGHVS, FNYEAQ. As DNA, the CDR3 is TGTGCCAGCAGCTTAGTAGGCGGGGGGCTCAACACCGGGGAGCTGTTTTTT. Its protein is CASSLVGGGLNTGELFF.

The CDR3 DNA follows: TGTGCCAGCCAGAGGGTGGACACAGATACGCAGTATTTT. Translating gives CASQRVDTDTQYF. The gene calls are TRBV19 and TRBJ2-3; maybe TRBD2 (5 bases). Trimming removed 9 bases at V and 2 bases at J, with 12 bases between. Germline values: CDR1 LNHDA, CDR2 SQIVND (reference sequence). The CDR3 is made up of 13 amino acids.

This clone has a handful of counts. This rearrangement joins TRBV3-1 (or the pseudogene TRBV3-2) to TRBJ2-7; perhaps TRBD2 as D (5 bases). V was clipped by 4 bases and J by 6 bases, with 16 bases between them. The CDR3 spans 14 residues. Germline assignment: CDR1 LGHDT and CDR2 YNNKEL (reference sequence). CDR3 nucleotides: TGTGCCAGCAGCCCTCCCGGGGTGACGGGCGAGCAGTACTTC. It translates to CASSPPGVTGEQYF.

This clone was seen just once. This chain uses TRBV6-2 or TRBV6-3 with TRBJ2-3; 11 bases fit TRBD1. The CDR3 has 16 residues. In germline, CDR1 is MNHEY, CDR2 SVGEGT. V trimming: 5 bases; J trimming: 3 bases; junction bases outside the gene matches: 7. CDR3 in amino acids: CASSARDRGFTDTQYF. CDR3 nucleotide sequence: TGTGCCAGCAGTGCCCGGGACAGGGGGTTTACAGATACGCAGTATTTT.

This CDR3 is CASSFRGRPDTQYF. The CDR3 nucleotides are TGCGCCAGCAGCTTCAGGGGGCGGCCAGATACGCAGTATTTT. The chain is built from TRBV4-3 and TRBJ2-3, with 8 bases lining up with TRBD1. V shed 5 bases, J shed 4 bases, and the junction held 5 bases outside the gene matches. Germline CDR1 reads LGHNA; CDR2 reads YSLEER. The CDR3 contains 14 residues.